The 4 T cell receptor beta chains below come from one sample, sequenced in a study of cytomegalovirus exposure and HLA in healthy donors. The primer mix had 60 Vbeta and 13 Jbeta primers. TCRdb's copy holds only in-frame clones and misses some; the assay was immunoSEQ multiplex PCR. This table holds 150,000 to 200,000 clones, about four fifths found once. Specimen: PBMCs. The receptors derive from a woman between 18 and 29 years old in good health and CMV-seronegative.

This clone is a singleton in its sample. J is TRBJ1-1 and V is TRBV27, with 11 nucleotides matching TRBD1. The J segment lost 5 bases and the V segment lost 3 bases, leaving 5 bases of the junction unmatched. The CDR3 covers 15 residues. Germline V lookup: CDR1 MNHEY, CDR2 SMNVEV (reference sequence). DNA of the CDR3: TGTGCCAGCAGTTTCAGCCGGGACAGGGGGACTGAAGCTTTCTTT. Protein sequence: CASSFSRDRGTEAFF.

The rearrangement uses TRBV7-2 and TRBJ2-1; 14 nucleotides match TRBD2. V lost 5 bases to trimming and J lost 4 bases; unmatched junction nucleotides: 7. The CDR3 totals 17 residues. Germline V lookup: CDR1 SGHTA, CDR2 FQGNSA. The CDR3 spells CASSARLAGGSYNEQFF. Written as DNA, the CDR3 is TGTGCCAGCAGCGCCCGACTAGCGGGAGGGAGTTACAATGAGCAGTTCTTC.

V and J are TRBV30 and TRBJ2-7; 9 bases are shared with TRBD2. Germline-derived CDR1 and CDR2 are GTSNPN and SVGIG (reference sequence). Unmatched junction bases numbered 16, after V lost 4 bases and J lost 3 bases. The CDR3 length is 17 residues. The CDR3 nucleotides are TGTGCCTGGACCGGGGGGGGTGTAGCGGGAGTTCTCTACGAGCAGTACTTC. This codes for CAWTGGGVAGVLYEQYF.

Details on this clone: The junction departs from germline at one end; a sequencing error may be responsible. CDR3 sequence: CASSLPSNSEAFF. CDR3 nucleotide sequence: TGTGCCAGCTCACTTCCATCGAACAGTGAAGCTTTCTTT. The J gene is TRBJ1-1, the V gene TRBV18, with D unclear. Germline lookup yields CDR1 KGHSH and CDR2 LQKENI. The CDR3 covers 13 residues.